This TCR beta chain was obtained from a study of T-cell reconstitution after alpha-beta-depleted transplantation in children (TCRdb year 2016). Study-level background: Using TCR repertoire profiling, the study quantitatively followed how T-cell immune reconstitution unfolded in children after TCRalphabeta/CD19-depleted allogeneic hematopoietic cell transplantation.

Libraries were constructed by PCR. Sequencing was performed on an Illumina HiSeq 2500. TCR library preparation used molecular barcoding, with unique molecular identifiers applied to normalize quantification of the TCRbeta repertoire. The raw public data were reprocessed by TCRdb itself: fastp quality trimming at Q25, MiXCR clonotype calling, in-frame beta chains only. Each record represents a unique CDR3 protein, reported with the most common genes and DNA among its rows. A total of 330,000 or so distinct CDR3 sequences appear in this sample, 10% of them only once. The leading ten clones occupy 2.4% of the sample. This clonotype has more than one count but fewer than ten. Its target antigen remains unknown. Base qualities are missing; no much larger clone stands one base away. Between the V and J ends, shortened by 1 base and 1 base respectively, the junction contains 8 bases. Looking up the germline V gene (reference sequence) yields CDR1 DFQATT and CDR2 SNEGSKA. The cysteine opens and the phenylalanine closes a CDR3 of 15 amino acids. The read is trimmed to its CDR3 DNA, 45 bases read in frame from base 1.

The rearrangement joined TRBV20-1 to TRBJ1-6; the D gene is not confidently resolved. The TCR sequence derives from a human donor who donated a stem cell graft to a child with acute lymphoblastic leukemia. The material was PBMCs from the stem cell graft donor, obtained from the stem cell graft. The encoded CDR3 is CSARAGFSYNSPLHF. In nucleotide form, the sequence is TGCAGTGCTAGAGCCGGGTTTTCCTATAATTCACCCCTCCACTTT.